The rows below give T cell receptor beta chains drawn from one sample of a study of T cells in Graves' hyperthyroidism and ophthalmopathy. TCRdb used MiXCR to reprocess the multiplex PCR reads, holding one entry per CDR3 protein. The sample shows nearly 600,000 distinct CDR3 sequences, around 13% of them seen only once. The sample comprised blood. These receptors were collected from a woman under 40 with Graves' hyperthyroidism that later progressed to Graves' ophthalmopathy. Each CDR3 is given with its conserved first and last residue. The D gene is left open where the match is weak. Some rows have no size entry. The others give once, few or many, or a class for an expanded clone.

V: TRBV19; D: TRBD1; J: TRBJ1-1; size: many; DNA: TGTGCCAGTAGCCGACAGGGGAAGGTACCTGAAGCTTTCTTT; CDR3: CASSRQGKVPEAFF
V: TRBV2; D: TRBD1; J: TRBJ1-3; size: few; DNA: TGTGCCAGCAAAGCCGGGACAGGGGGCACCATATATTTT; CDR3: CASKAGTGGTIYF
V: TRBV6-4; D: TRBD1; J: TRBJ2-1; size: few; DNA: TGTGCCAGCAGTGACGGGACAGGGGAAAACAATGAGCAGTTCTTC; CDR3: CASSDGTGENNEQFF
V: TRBV10-3; D: TRBD2; J: TRBJ2-4; size: few; DNA: TGTGCCACGTCCGGGACTAGCGGGACCAAAAACATTCAGTACTTC; CDR3: CATSGTSGTKNIQYF
V: TRBV4-1; D: TRBD2; J: TRBJ2-2; size: few; DNA: TGCGCCAGCAGCCAAGGACTAGCGGGAGTTCTGGGCACCGGGGAGCTGTTTTTT; CDR3: CASSQGLAGVLGTGELFF
V: TRBV5-1; D: TRBD1; J: TRBJ1-6; size: many; DNA: TGCGCCAGCAGCTCCCTAGACAGGGGCGATTCACCCCTCCACTTT; CDR3: CASSSLDRGDSPLHF
V: TRBV15; D: NA; J: TRBJ2-5; size: few; DNA: TGTGCCACCAGCAGACCCTTTTGGACGAATCTTCAAGAGACCCAGTACTTC; CDR3: CATSRPFWTNLQETQYF
V: TRBV19; D: NA; J: TRBJ1-1; size: many; DNA: TGTGCCAGTAGTATCGGCGGGGCGAACACTGAAGCTTTCTTT; CDR3: CASSIGGANTEAFF
V: TRBV7-9; D: NA; J: TRBJ2-2; size: few; DNA: TGTGCCAGCAGCTTAAGGGGGTCCTCCACTCCCGACACCGGGGAGCTGTTTTTT; CDR3: CASSLRGSSTPDTGELFF
V: TRBV19; D: TRBD2; J: TRBJ2-7; size: few; DNA: TGTGCCAGTAGTACCGGACTAGTCTACGAGCAGTACTTC; CDR3: CASSTGLVYEQYF
V: TRBV7-9; D: NA; J: TRBJ1-1; size: many; DNA: TGTGCCAGCAGGCCCCCCGACAGACCGAACACTGAAGCTTTCTTT; CDR3: CASRPPDRPNTEAFF
V: TRBV19; D: TRBD1; J: TRBJ1-5; size: many; DNA: TGTGCCAGTAGTCCGGGACAGGGCGTTAATCAGCCCCAGCATTTT; CDR3: CASSPGQGVNQPQHF
V: TRBV6-1; D: NA; J: TRBJ2-1; size: NA; DNA: TGTGCCAGCATCAAAAGCCATGAGCAGTTCTTC; CDR3: CASIKSHEQFF
V: TRBV7-3; D: NA; J: TRBJ2-3; size: few; DNA: TGTGCCAGCAGCTCTTTCCCAGGGGGCACAGATACGCAGTATTTT; CDR3: CASSSFPGGTDTQYF
V: TRBV11-2; D: NA; J: TRBJ1-1; size: many; DNA: TGTGCCAGCAGCTCGGGGGCGGGGCTGAGGACTGAAGCTTTCTTT; CDR3: CASSSGAGLRTEAFF
V: TRBV7-6; D: NA; J: TRBJ1-1; size: many; DNA: TGTGCCAGCAGCACAACAGGGCTTACTGAAGCTTTCTTT; CDR3: CASSTTGLTEAFF
V: TRBV12-3/TRBV12-4; D: NA; J: TRBJ1-1; size: NA; DNA: TGTGCCAGCAGTCCACCCCTGGGGCAGAGCATGAACACTGAAGCTTTCTTT; CDR3: CASSPPLGQSMNTEAFF
V: TRBV5-6; D: TRBD2; J: TRBJ2-1; size: many; DNA: TGTGCCAGCAATCCGGGACTAGCGGGAGTGGAGCAGTTCTTC; CDR3: CASNPGLAGVEQFF
V: TRBV27; D: NA; J: TRBJ2-5; size: many; DNA: TGTGCCAGTATGGGCGGAGAGACCCAGTACTTC; CDR3: CASMGGETQYF
V: TRBV7-9; D: TRBD2; J: TRBJ2-1; size: NA; DNA: TGTGCCAGCAGCCCCTGGCTAGCGGGAGTTCAAGGGAATGAGCAGTTCTTC; CDR3: CASSPWLAGVQGNEQFF
V: TRBV27; D: TRBD2; J: TRBJ2-3; size: many; DNA: TGTGCCAGCAGCTTTTCGACTAGCGGATCCCCCAGGGGCACAGATACGCAGTATTTT; CDR3: CASSFSTSGSPRGTDTQYF
V: TRBV28; D: TRBD1; J: TRBJ1-2; size: many; DNA: TGTGCCAGCAGGCCCGCGGGACAGGGCTATGGCTACACCTTC; CDR3: CASRPAGQGYGYTF
V: TRBV30; D: NA; J: TRBJ2-2; size: many; DNA: TGTGCCTGGAGTGGAGACGGACGTGGACCCACCGGGGAGCTGTTTTTT; CDR3: CAWSGDGRGPTGELFF
V: TRBV7-3; D: TRBD2; J: TRBJ2-5; size: many; DNA: TGTGCCAGCAGCTTGCGAGCGGGAACGGGAGAGACCCAGTACTTC; CDR3: CASSLRAGTGETQYF
V: TRBV5-4; D: NA; J: TRBJ1-6; size: NA; DNA: TGTGCCAGCAGCTCCGAGACCGGCCTTGCGGGTTCACCCCTCCACTTT; CDR3: CASSSETGLAGSPLHF
V: TRBV5-1; D: TRBD1; J: TRBJ1-2; size: few; DNA: TGCGCCAGCAGGACCTCGACAGGGCTAGCTAACTATGGCTACACCTTC; CDR3: CASRTSTGLANYGYTF
V: TRBV11-2; D: TRBD1; J: TRBJ1-4; size: many; DNA: TGTGCCAGCGGCCCCCTGACAGGGTGGACTAATGAAAAACTGTTTTTT; CDR3: CASGPLTGWTNEKLFF
V: TRBV7-2; D: NA; J: TRBJ1-4; size: few; DNA: TGTGCCAGCAGCACGGGCTTCGGGGATGAAAAACTGTTTTTT; CDR3: CASSTGFGDEKLFF
V: TRBV9; D: NA; J: TRBJ1-2; size: many; DNA: TGTGCCAGCAGCGTAAGCACTGTCGACAGCTCGGGCTACACCTTC; CDR3: CASSVSTVDSSGYTF
V: TRBV12-3/TRBV12-4; D: TRBD2; J: TRBJ2-1; size: many; DNA: TGTGCCAGCAGTTACGGGACTAGCGGTACCTACAATGAGCAGTTCTTC; CDR3: CASSYGTSGTYNEQFF
V: TRBV12-3/TRBV12-4; D: NA; J: TRBJ2-3; size: NA; DNA: TGTGCCAGCAGTGCGGACAGCACAGATACGCAGTATTTT; CDR3: CASSADSTDTQYF
V: TRBV5-8; D: TRBD1; J: TRBJ1-2; size: many; DNA: TGTGCCAGCAGCTTGGCAGGGGGCGATGGCTACACCTTC; CDR3: CASSLAGGDGYTF
V: TRBV29-1; D: NA; J: TRBJ2-5; size: NA; DNA: TGCAGCGTTGCCACTGGAGCGCAAGAGACCCAGTACTTC; CDR3: CSVATGAQETQYF
V: TRBV27; D: NA; J: TRBJ2-7; size: many; DNA: TGTGCCAGCAGGACCACTGATAGGTACGAGCAGTACTTC; CDR3: CASRTTDRYEQYF
V: TRBV7-2; D: TRBD2; J: TRBJ2-1; size: many; DNA: TGTGCCAGCAGCCCCATCCTAGCGGGAGTTGGTAATGAGCAGTTCTTC; CDR3: CASSPILAGVGNEQFF
V: TRBV11-3; D: NA; J: TRBJ2-1; size: NA; DNA: TGTGCCAGCAGCGCCTACCGGGACGAAACCTACAATGAGCAGTTCTTC; CDR3: CASSAYRDETYNEQFF
V: TRBV14; D: TRBD2; J: TRBJ2-1; size: many; DNA: TGTGCCAGCAGCCACTGGACTAGCGCAAGCTCCTACAATGAGCAGTTCTTC; CDR3: CASSHWTSASSYNEQFF
V: TRBV5-1; D: TRBD1; J: TRBJ1-3; size: few; DNA: TGCGCCAGCAGCTTGGAGGGGGCTTATGGAAACACCATATATTTT; CDR3: CASSLEGAYGNTIYF
V: TRBV28; D: TRBD1; J: TRBJ2-1; size: many; DNA: TGTGCCAGCAGTTTTCCTTTGGGACAGGGGAATGAGCAGTTCTTC; CDR3: CASSFPLGQGNEQFF
V: TRBV6-1; D: NA; J: TRBJ2-1; size: NA; DNA: TGTGCCAGCACCCCCGGGACCAGCGTGATCCGGACCATCCACGATGAGCAGTTCTTC; CDR3: CASTPGTSVIRTIHDEQFF
V: TRBV7-2; D: NA; J: TRBJ2-5; size: many; DNA: TGTGCCAGCAGCTTAGGACCCCAAGAGACCCAGTACTTC; CDR3: CASSLGPQETQYF
V: TRBV14; D: TRBD1; J: TRBJ2-7; size: many; DNA: TGTGCCAGCAGCCAAGAGACAGGGGGCAGCTACGAGCAGTACTTC; CDR3: CASSQETGGSYEQYF
V: TRBV9; D: TRBD1; J: TRBJ1-6; size: many; DNA: TGTGCCAGCAGCGTCGGGACAGCCTATAATTCACCCCTCCACTTT; CDR3: CASSVGTAYNSPLHF
V: TRBV7-9; D: NA; J: TRBJ1-1; size: few; DNA: TGTGCCAGCAGCTTATCCCAGGGGCGGAACACTGAAGCTTTCTTT; CDR3: CASSLSQGRNTEAFF
V: TRBV25-1; D: TRBD1; J: TRBJ2-2; size: few; DNA: TGTGCCAGCAGTGTCCCCGGGACAGGGGTACCCGGGGAGCTGTTTTTT; CDR3: CASSVPGTGVPGELFF